The clone carrying this T cell receptor (beta chain) occurred a few times. The antigen remains undetermined. These data belong to a study of spatial heterogeneity in lung cancer. Study details: Median follow-up for sequenced PBMC samples was roughly two years after resection, when such samples existed. More than 9.5 raw reads, on average, carried each unique TCR and UMI combination.

Described time point: blood at routine non-recurrence follow-up after resection. Whole RNA obtained from tumor, nontumor lung or frozen PBMC underwent sequencing without sorting. Germline V gene sequence: CDR1 SGHRS, CDR2 YFSETQ. This CDR3 comprises 16 residues. With 0 bases clipped from V and 3 bases from J, the junction kept 6 bases outside the gene matches. Each CDR3 protein is one row after TCRdb ran MiXCR on the 5' RACE reads. In the table there are about 87,000 distinct CDR3 sequences, approximately 19% of which are singletons. Study-wide results and limits: Blood carried ubiquitous expanded tumor TCRs more at resection than follow-up.

The sequenced sample was PBMCs, obtained at follow-up. The source is a male donor with early-stage non-small cell lung cancer. This chain connects TRBV5-1 to TRBJ2-7; 10 nucleotides agree with TRBD2. The CDR3: CASSLAGLAEGYEQYF. The CDR3 nucleotides read TGCGCCAGCAGCTTGGCTGGACTAGCGGAGGGCTACGAGCAGTACTTC.